The 11 T cell receptor beta chains below all came from one sample that was sequenced in a study of cytomegalovirus exposure and HLA in healthy donors. The PCR made use of 60 Vbeta and 13 Jbeta primers. Some clones are missing from TCRdb's copy, which holds only in-frame ones; the method was immunoSEQ multiplex PCR. Seen here are approximately 170,000 clones, under 85% observed once, and the top ten hold roughly 1.6%. The sequencing input was PBMCs. These receptors were taken from a woman in her late teens or twenties in good health and CMV-seronegative.

The chain combines TRBV28 with TRBJ2-7; 8 bases agree with TRBD2. There are 15 residues in the CDR3. J was trimmed by 0 bases and V by 2 bases; bases with no gene match: 3. The germline V gene encodes CDR1 MDHEN and CDR2 SYDVKM. The CDR3 loop is CASSLRAGDSYEQYF. As DNA, the CDR3 is TGTGCCAGCAGTTTAAGAGCGGGGGACTCCTACGAGCAGTACTTC.

The rearrangement uses TRBV28 and TRBJ2-1, with 7 bases fitting TRBD2. V shed 3 bases, J shed 6 bases, and the junction held 2 bases outside the gene matches. Germline V CDR1 and CDR2: MDHEN, SYDVKM. The CDR3 loop spans 13 amino acids. CDR3 sequence reads: CASSFGLVNEQFF. The DNA of the CDR3 is TGTGCCAGCAGTTTCGGACTAGTCAATGAGCAGTTCTTC. Supplemented by reference TRBV28 and TRBJ2-1, the full variable domain reads DVKVTQSSRYLVKRTGEKVFLECVQDMDHENMFWYRQDPGLGLRLIYFSYDVKMKEKGDIPEGYSVSREKKERFSLILESASTNQTSMYLCASSFGLVNEQFFGPGTRLTVL.

This rearrangement joins TRBV19 to TRBJ1-2, with 9 bases aligning to TRBD1. This CDR3 contains 14 residues. The germline V gene encodes CDR1 LNHDA and CDR2 SQIVND (reference sequence). Germline trimming cut 3 bases from V and 8 bases from J; bases unmatched to any gene: 7. The CDR3 protein is CASSIPDRGYGYTF. Here the CDR3 DNA reads TGTGCCAGTAGTATTCCCGACAGGGGGTACGGCTACACCTTC.

This chain links TRBV2 with TRBJ2-7; D is possibly TRBD1 (8 bases). CDR1 SNHLY and CDR2 FYNNEI come from the germline V gene. The germline V and J ends were trimmed by 3 bases and 0 bases, with 18 bases remaining between them. The CDR3 covers 17 residues. The CDR3 sequence is CASSDRTGGLFSYEQYF. DNA for the CDR3: TGTGCCAGCAGTGATAGAACAGGGGGACTATTCTCCTACGAGCAGTACTTC.

This chain uses TRBV7-9 with TRBJ2-7, with D tentatively TRBD1 (5 bases). V was cut by 2 bases and J by 6 bases, with 14 bases left in between. Germline assignment: CDR1 SEHNR and CDR2 FQNEAQ (reference sequence). This CDR3 comprises 14 residues. This chain's CDR3 is CASSLFTGAFEQYF. The DNA for the CDR3 is TGTGCCAGCAGCTTATTTACAGGTGCTTTCGAGCAGTACTTC. Looking up the rest from reference TRBV7-9 and TRBJ2-7 gives the full variable domain: DTGVSQNPRHKITKRGQNVTFRCDPISEHNRLYWYRQTLGQGPEFLTYFQNEAQLEKSRLLSDRFSAERPKGSFSTLEIQRTEQGDSAMYLCASSLFTGAFEQYFGPGTRLTVT.

V is TRBV5-4 and J is TRBJ1-1, with 8 positions matching TRBD1. CDR1 and CDR2 from the germline V gene are SGHNT and YYREEE (reference sequence). This CDR3 has 16 residues. The V gene end was trimmed by 4 bases and the J gene end by 0 bases; junction bases not matched to a gene: 8. The CDR3 sequence: CASSPNRGSVNTEAFF. Here the CDR3 DNA reads TGTGCCAGCAGCCCCAACAGGGGGTCAGTGAACACTGAAGCTTTCTTT.

Regarding this clone: Distinct nucleotide sequences in the sample also encode this CDR3. The chain employs TRBV5-6 and TRBJ1-1, with TRBD1 matching 7 bases. The CDR3 runs to 17 residues. The junction had 13 bases not matched to a gene; V was cut back by 4 bases and J by 1 base. Germline V gene lookup returns CDR1 SGHDT and CDR2 YYEEEE. In DNA, the CDR3 is TGTGCCAGCAGCCCACACCAAGGGGGCTTGAGGAACACTGAAGCTTTCTTT. Encoded protein: CASSPHQGGLRNTEAFF.

CDR3 DNA sequence: TGTGCCACCAGCAGAGTGGGGAGGAGGGATCAGCCCCAGCATTTT. It codes for CATSRVGRRDQPQHF. V gene TRBV15 combines with J gene TRBJ1-5, with D uncertain. V was cut by 1 base and J by 5 bases, with 12 bases left in between. Germline V gives CDR1 LNHNV, CDR2 YYDKDF (reference sequence). This CDR3 has 15 residues.

The rearrangement uses TRBV5-6 and TRBJ2-1; 12 bases fit TRBD1. Trimming took 5 bases from V and 6 from J; bases not matched to a gene: 6. Per the germline V gene, CDR1 is SGHDT and CDR2 is YYEEEE. The CDR3 is 15 amino acids. CDR3 sequence: CASSKGTGGLNEQFF. Written as DNA, the CDR3 is TGTGCCAGCAGTAAAGGGACAGGGGGCCTCAATGAGCAGTTCTTC.

This chain links TRBV9 with TRBJ1-2; 9 bases are shared with TRBD1. Trimming removed 4 bases from V and 8 bases from J; junction bases left unmatched: 3. The CDR3 has 12 amino acids. CDR1 SGDLS and CDR2 YYNGEE come from the germline V gene. CDR3 sequence (DNA): TGTGCCAGCAGCCATACAGGGGGCGGCTACACCTTC. It is translated as CASSHTGGGYTF.

The chain carries TRBV5-5 and TRBJ1-2, with D uncertain. V shed 6 bases and J shed 5 bases, with 17 bases lying between them. CDR1 and CDR2 from the germline V gene are SGHKS and YYEKEE (reference sequence). CDR3 length equals 14 residues. The CDR3 nucleotides read TGTGCCAGCACTTGGGGAGGGAAGTTATATGGCTACACCTTC. Translation: CASTWGGKLYGYTF.